This T cell receptor (beta chain) was captured by sequencing in a study of coeliac disease. The wider study: Without high-resolution HLA typing, biased TRBV7-2 usage was examined as a proof of principle. General study findings and limits: In active celiac disease, intraepithelial and lamina propria TRB and TRG repertoires were less clonal than controls. Published gliadin-specific TRB sequences appeared in about 45% of the 18 coeliac samples, 1 of 6 controls.

The CDR3 is 15 residues long. V lost 6 bases and J 6 bases, leaving 18 bases between the germline ends. The germline gives CDR1 MNHEY, CDR2 SVGAGI. Remarks on this clone: Antigen unknown.

One frozen roughly 480,000-cell aliquot per fraction was sequenced. The repertoire was sequenced with immunoSEQ multiplex PCR; TCRdb's copy has only in-frame clones and lacks some. The repertoire holds roughly 4,000 clones, with approximately 58% as singletons. This sequence was found in a man in his sixties or seventies without celiac disease. The specimen was lymphocytes from the gut lamina propria. This chain links TRBV6-5 with TRBJ2-1, with D tentatively TRBD2 (6 bases). CDR3 sequence reads: CASRLPGTGLNEQFF. In nucleotides, the CDR3 is TGTGCCAGCAGACTACCCGGGACTGGCCTCAATGAGCAGTTCTTC.